The text below deals with one T cell receptor (beta chain). Its antigen remains unidentified. The data were obtained in a study of T cells expressing NK-cell markers. Study-wide context: According to the study, TCR beta repertoires originated from sorted CD3+CD56+NKG2C+, CD3+CD56+NKG2C- and CD3+CD56-NKG2C+ T cells. Findings and limits, study-wide: The leading position in the CD3+CD56-NKG2C+ fraction of four donors also went to these clonotypes.

TCR beta libraries carry UMIs added by 5'RACE template switching. TCRdb re-called the 5' RACE reads, yielding one record per CDR3 amino acid sequence without DNA. The sample has 140,000 to 150,000 distinct CDR3 sequences; the top ten hold 9% to 15%. CDR3 length: 16 amino acids. Germline V gene data show CDR1 as MDHEN and CDR2 as SYDVKM. This sequence originates from a man in his late teens or twenties in good health. The specimen sequenced was blood T cells: a sorted CD56 or NKG2C T cell subset, CD4+ or CD8+ T cells, or bulk PBMC T cells (not recorded which). The chain has TRBV28 and TRBJ2-5; the D gene TCRdb calls, TRBD1, cannot be checked with no DNA. The CDR3 spells CASSLGWQGVQETQYF.